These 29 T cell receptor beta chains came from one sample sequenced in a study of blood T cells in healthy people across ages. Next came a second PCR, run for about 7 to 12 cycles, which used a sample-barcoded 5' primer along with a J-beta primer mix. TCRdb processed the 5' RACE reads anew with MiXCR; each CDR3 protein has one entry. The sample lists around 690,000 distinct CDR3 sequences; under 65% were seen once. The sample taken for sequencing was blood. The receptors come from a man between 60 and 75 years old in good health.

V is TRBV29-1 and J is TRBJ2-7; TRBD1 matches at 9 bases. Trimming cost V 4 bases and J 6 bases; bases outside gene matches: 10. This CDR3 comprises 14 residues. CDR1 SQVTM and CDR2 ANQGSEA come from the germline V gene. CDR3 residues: CSVVDRGSITEQYF. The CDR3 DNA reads TGCAGCGTTGTCGACAGGGGGTCCATAACCGAGCAGTACTTC.

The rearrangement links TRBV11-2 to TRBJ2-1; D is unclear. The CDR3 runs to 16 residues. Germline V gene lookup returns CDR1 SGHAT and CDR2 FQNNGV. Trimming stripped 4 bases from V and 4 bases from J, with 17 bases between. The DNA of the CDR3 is TGTGCCAGCAGCTCCCGGACGGCCATATCTTACAATGAGCAGTTCTTC. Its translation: CASSSRTAISYNEQFF.

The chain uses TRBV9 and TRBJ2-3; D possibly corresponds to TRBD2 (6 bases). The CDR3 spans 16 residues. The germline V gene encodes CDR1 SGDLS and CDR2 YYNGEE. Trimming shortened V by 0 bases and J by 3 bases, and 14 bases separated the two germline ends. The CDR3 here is CASSVGVGGGTDTQYF. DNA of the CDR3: TGTGCCAGCAGCGTAGGAGTGGGGGGTGGAACAGATACGCAGTATTTT.

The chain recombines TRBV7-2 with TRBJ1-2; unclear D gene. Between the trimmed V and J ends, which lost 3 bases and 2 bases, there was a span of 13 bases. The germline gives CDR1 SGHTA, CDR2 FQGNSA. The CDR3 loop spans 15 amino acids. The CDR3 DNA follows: TGTGCCAGCAGCTTCAATACTCAGGCAAACTATGGCTACACCTTC. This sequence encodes CASSFNTQANYGYTF.

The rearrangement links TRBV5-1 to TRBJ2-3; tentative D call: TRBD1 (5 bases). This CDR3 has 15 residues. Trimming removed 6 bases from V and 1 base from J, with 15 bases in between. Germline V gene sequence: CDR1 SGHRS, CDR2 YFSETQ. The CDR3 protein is CASNLLGPRTDTQYF. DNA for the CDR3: TGCGCCAGCAACCTGCTGGGGCCTCGCACAGATACGCAGTATTTT.

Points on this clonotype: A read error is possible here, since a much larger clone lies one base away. The CDR3 DNA reads TGCAGTGCTAGTCAGTACAATGAGCAGTACTTC. This sequence encodes CSASQYNEQYF. The chain uses TRBV20-1 and TRBJ2-7; no clear D gene. This CDR3 is built from 11 residues. Trimming pared 3 bases from V and 7 bases from J, leaving 10 bases between. Germline loops: CDR1 DFQATT, CDR2 SNEGSKA (reference sequence).

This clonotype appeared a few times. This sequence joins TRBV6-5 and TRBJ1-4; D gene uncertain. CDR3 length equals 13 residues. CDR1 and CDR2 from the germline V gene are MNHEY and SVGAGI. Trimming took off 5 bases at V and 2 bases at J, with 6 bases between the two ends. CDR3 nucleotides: TGTGCCAGCAGTCCTCGGACTAATGAAAAACTGTTTTTT. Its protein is CASSPRTNEKLFF.

The CDR3 bases are TGTGCCAGCAGTTCCCAAATAACAGGAGGCTACACCTTC. Its protein is CASSSQITGGYTF. The V gene is TRBV2, the J gene TRBJ1-2; tentatively, D is TRBD1 (5 bases). Trimming removed 5 bases from V and 8 bases from J, with 15 bases in between. The CDR3 consists of 13 residues. In germline, CDR1 is SNHLY, CDR2 FYNNEI.

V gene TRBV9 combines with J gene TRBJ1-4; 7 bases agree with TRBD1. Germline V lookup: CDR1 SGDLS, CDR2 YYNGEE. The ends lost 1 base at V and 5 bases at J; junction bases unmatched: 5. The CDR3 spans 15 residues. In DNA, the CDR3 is TGTGCCAGCAGCGTACAGGGGGGCCTAAATGAAAAACTGTTTTTT. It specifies CASSVQGGLNEKLFF.

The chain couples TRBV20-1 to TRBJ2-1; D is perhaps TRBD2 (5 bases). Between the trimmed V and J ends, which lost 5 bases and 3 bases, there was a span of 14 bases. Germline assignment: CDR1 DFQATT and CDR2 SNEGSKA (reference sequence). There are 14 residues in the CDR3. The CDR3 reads CSAGANGNYNEQFF. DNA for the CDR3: TGCAGTGCTGGCGCGAACGGGAACTACAATGAGCAGTTCTTC.

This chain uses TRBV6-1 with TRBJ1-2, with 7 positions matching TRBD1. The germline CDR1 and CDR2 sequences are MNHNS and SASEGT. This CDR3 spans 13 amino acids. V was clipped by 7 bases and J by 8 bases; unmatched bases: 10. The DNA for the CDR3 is TGTGCCAGCACCGGGACAGCGGACTGGGGCTACACCTTC. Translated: CASTGTADWGYTF.

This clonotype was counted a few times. For the CDR3, the DNA is TGCAGTGCTACCATCGGGACAGGGGAGGGAGAGACCCAGTACTTC. This gives the protein CSATIGTGEGETQYF. The gene calls are TRBV20-1 and TRBJ2-7; 10 nucleotides agree with TRBD1. The DNA end is a closer match to TRBJ2-5, so the J assignment may be wrong. Looked up from germline, CDR1 is DFQATT and CDR2 is SNEGSKA (reference sequence). The CDR3 sequence is 15 residues long.

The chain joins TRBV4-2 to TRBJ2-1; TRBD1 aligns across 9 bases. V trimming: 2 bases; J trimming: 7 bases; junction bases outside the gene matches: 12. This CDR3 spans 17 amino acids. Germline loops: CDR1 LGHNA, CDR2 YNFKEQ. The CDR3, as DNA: TGTGCCAGCAGCCAATCCTCAACAGGGGGCTGGGGGAATGAGCAGTTCTTC. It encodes CASSQSSTGGWGNEQFF.

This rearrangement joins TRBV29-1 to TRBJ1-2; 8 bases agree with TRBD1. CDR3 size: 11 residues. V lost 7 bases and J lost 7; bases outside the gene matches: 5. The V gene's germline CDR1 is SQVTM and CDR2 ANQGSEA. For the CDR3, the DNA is TGCAGCGCCGGACAGGGACGTGGCTACACCTTC. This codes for CSAGQGRGYTF.

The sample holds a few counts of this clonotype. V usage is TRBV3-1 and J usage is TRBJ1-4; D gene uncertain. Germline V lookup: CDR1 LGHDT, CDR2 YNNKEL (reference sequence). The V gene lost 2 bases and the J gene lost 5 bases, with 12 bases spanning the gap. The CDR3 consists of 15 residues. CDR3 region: CASSQQTRRNEKLFF. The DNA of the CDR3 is TGTGCCAGCAGCCAACAGACAAGGAGGAATGAAAAACTGTTTTTT.

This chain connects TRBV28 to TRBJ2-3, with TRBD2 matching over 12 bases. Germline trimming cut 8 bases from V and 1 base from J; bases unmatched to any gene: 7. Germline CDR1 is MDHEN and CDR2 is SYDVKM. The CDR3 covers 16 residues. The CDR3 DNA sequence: TGTGCCAGCGGACAACTAGCGGGGGGAGGCACAGATACGCAGTATTTT. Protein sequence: CASGQLAGGGTDTQYF.

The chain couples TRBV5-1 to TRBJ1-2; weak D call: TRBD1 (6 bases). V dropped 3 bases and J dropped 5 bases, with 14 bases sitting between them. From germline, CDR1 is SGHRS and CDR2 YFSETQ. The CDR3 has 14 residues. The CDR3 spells CASSWGGQKYGYTF. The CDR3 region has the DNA TGCGCCAGCAGCTGGGGTGGACAGAAGTATGGCTACACCTTC. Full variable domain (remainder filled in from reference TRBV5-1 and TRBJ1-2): KAGVTQTPRYLIKTRGQQVTLSCSPISGHRSVSWYQQTPGQGLQFLFEYFSETQRNKGNFPGRFSGRQFSNSRSEMNVSTLELGDSALYLCASSWGGQKYGYTFGSGTRLTVV.

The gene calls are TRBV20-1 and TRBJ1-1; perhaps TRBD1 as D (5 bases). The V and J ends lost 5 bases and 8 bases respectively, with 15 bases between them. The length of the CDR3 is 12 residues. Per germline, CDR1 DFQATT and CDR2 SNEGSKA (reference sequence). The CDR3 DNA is TGCAGTGCTCCCGAGGTCGGGGGAGAAGCTTTCTTT. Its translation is CSAPEVGGEAFF.

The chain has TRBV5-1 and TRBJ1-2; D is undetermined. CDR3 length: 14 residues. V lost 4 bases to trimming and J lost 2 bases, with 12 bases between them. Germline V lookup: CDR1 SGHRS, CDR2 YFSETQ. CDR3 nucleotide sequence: TGCGCCAGCAGCCCCGAACGGCCCAACTATGGCTACACCTTC. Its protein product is CASSPERPNYGYTF. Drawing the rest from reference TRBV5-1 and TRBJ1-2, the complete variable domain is KAGVTQTPRYLIKTRGQQVTLSCSPISGHRSVSWYQQTPGQGLQFLFEYFSETQRNKGNFPGRFSGRQFSNSRSEMNVSTLELGDSALYLCASSPERPNYGYTFGSGTRLTVV.

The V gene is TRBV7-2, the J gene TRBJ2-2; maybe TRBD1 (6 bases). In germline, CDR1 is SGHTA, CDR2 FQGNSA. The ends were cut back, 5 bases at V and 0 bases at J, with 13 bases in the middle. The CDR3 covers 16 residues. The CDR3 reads CASSHRQASNTGELFF. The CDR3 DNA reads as TGTGCCAGCAGCCACCGACAGGCGTCGAACACCGGGGAGCTGTTTTTT. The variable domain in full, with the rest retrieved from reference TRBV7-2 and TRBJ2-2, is GAGVSQSPSNKVTEKGKDVELRCDPISGHTALYWYRQSLGQGLEFLIYFQGNSAPDKSGLPSDRFSAERTGGSVSTLTIQRTQQEDSAVYLCASSHRQASNTGELFFGEGSRLTVL.

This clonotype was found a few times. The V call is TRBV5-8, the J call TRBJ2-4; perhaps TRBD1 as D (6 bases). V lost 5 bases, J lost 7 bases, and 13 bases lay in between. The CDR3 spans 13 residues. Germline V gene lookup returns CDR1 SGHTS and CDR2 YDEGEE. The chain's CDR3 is CASSFTGWNIQYF. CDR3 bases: TGTGCCAGCAGTTTCACAGGGTGGAACATTCAGTACTTC.

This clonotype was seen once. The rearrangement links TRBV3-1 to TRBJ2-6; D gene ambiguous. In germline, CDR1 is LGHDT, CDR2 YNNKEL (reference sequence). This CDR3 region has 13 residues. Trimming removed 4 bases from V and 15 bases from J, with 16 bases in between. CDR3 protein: CASSRRTEKALTF. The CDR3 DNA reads TGTGCCAGCAGCCGCCGGACGGAAAAGGCCCTGACTTTC. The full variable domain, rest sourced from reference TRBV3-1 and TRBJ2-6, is DTAVSQTPKYLVTQMGNDKSIKCEQNLGHDTMYWYKQDSKKFLKIMFSYNNKELIINETVPNRFSPKSPDKAHLNLHINSLELGDSAVYFCASSRRTEKALTFGAGSRLTVL.

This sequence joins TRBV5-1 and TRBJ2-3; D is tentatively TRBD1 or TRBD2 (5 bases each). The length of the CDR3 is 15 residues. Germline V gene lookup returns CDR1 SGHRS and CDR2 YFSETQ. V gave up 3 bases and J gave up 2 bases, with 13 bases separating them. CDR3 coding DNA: TGCGCCAGCAGCTCCGGGACGGGAACCACAGATACGCAGTATTTT. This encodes CASSSGTGTTDTQYF. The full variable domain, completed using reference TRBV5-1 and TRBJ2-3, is KAGVTQTPRYLIKTRGQQVTLSCSPISGHRSVSWYQQTPGQGLQFLFEYFSETQRNKGNFPGRFSGRQFSNSRSEMNVSTLELGDSALYLCASSSGTGTTDTQYFGPGTRLTVL.

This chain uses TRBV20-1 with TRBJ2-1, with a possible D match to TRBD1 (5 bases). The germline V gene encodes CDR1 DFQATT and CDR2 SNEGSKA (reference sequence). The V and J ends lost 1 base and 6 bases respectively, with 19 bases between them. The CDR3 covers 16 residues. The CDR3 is CSARAPHQGTCNEQFF. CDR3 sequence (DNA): TGCAGTGCTAGAGCCCCCCATCAGGGAACCTGCAATGAGCAGTTCTTC.

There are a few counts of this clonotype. CDR3 sequence (DNA): TGCGCCAGCAGCCAAATCGGGAGCAATGAGCAGTTCTTC. Protein product: CASSQIGSNEQFF. The chain combines TRBV4-1 with TRBJ2-1; D is perhaps TRBD2 (6 bases). Germline V gene data show CDR1 as MGHRA and CDR2 as YSYEKL. The CDR3 totals 13 residues. With 2 bases removed from V and 6 bases from J, the gap between germline ends came to 8 bases.

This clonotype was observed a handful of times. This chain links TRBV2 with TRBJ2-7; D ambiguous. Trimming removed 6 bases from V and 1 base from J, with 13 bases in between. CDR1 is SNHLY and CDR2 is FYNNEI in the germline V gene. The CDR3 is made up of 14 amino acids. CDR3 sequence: CASRGSGPSYEQYF. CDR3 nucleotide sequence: TGTGCCAGCAGGGGCTCCGGGCCTTCCTACGAGCAGTACTTC.

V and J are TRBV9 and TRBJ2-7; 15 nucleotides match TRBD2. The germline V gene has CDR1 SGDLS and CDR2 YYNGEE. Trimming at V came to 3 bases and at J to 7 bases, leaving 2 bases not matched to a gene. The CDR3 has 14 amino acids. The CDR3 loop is CASSEGLAGGEQYF. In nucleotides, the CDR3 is TGTGCCAGCAGCGAGGGACTAGCGGGGGGAGAGCAGTACTTC. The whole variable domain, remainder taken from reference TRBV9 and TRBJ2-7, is DSGVTQTPKHLITATGQRVTLRCSPRSGDLSVYWYQQSLDQGLQFLIQYYNGEERAKGNILERFSAQQFPDLHSELNLSSLELGDSALYFCASSEGLAGGEQYFGPGTRLTVT.

The CDR3 reads CASSHMASGGSNDEQFF. CDR3 nucleotides: TGTGCCAGCAGTCACATGGCTAGCGGGGGGTCTAACGATGAGCAGTTCTTC. The rearrangement uses TRBV27 and TRBJ2-1; 11 positions agree with TRBD2. V was pared by 5 bases and J by 8 bases, with 14 bases of the junction left unmatched. This CDR3 is built from 17 residues. From germline, CDR1 is MNHEY and CDR2 SMNVEV (reference sequence).

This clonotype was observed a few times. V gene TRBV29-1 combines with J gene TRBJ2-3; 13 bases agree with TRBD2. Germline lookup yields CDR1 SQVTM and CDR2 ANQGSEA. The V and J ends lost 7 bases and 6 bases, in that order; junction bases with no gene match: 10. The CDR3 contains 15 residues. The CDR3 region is CSAPGLAGLRDTQYF. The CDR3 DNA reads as TGCAGCGCACCGGGACTAGCGGGGCTCCGGGATACGCAGTATTTT.